The entry below gives a single T cell receptor (beta chain) sequence along with its context. The antigen remains undetermined. The sample is drawn from a study of T cells in localized non-small cell lung cancer. Study-wide results and limits: Within adjacent lung there appeared a median approximately 60 of the top 100 tumor clones.

Germline values: CDR1 MGHRA, CDR2 YSYEKL. The CDR3 is 12 amino acids. V was clipped by 4 bases and J by 9 bases; unmatched bases: 0. Here immunoSEQ multiplex PCR was the method, and the copy in TCRdb shows in-frame clones only, minus some. The table lists 30,000 to 45,000 clones, 88% of them singletons. The chain is built from TRBV4-1 and TRBJ2-4; TRBD1 matches 10 bases. This clonotype was sampled from a woman aged 40-69 years with stage I lung adenocarcinoma. The sample was peripheral blood, taken before any cancer treatment. CDR3 sequence (DNA): TGCGCCAGCAGCCGGGACAGGGGCATTCAGTACTTC. This translates into CASSRDRGIQYF.